The T cell receptor (beta chain) described here comes from a study of CD8 T cell repertoires and HIV-1 epitope variants. As for the study in general: Each of Twenty-five Gag and Nef epitope peptides stimulated a separate culture. Cultures ran around ten days, with IL-2, IL-7 and IL-15 added on days 3 and 7.

This clone turned up a few times. Its antigen is unknown. Study-wide results and caveats: Of about 10 antigen-specific beta clonotypes, five to seven appeared to cross-react with escape variants.

Produced via immunoSEQ multiplex PCR; TCRdb's table is partial and in-frame only. The repertoire has approximately 5,100 clones, 66% of them found once; the top ten carry about 42%. Material for sequencing was cultured CD8+ T cells derived from PBMCs. This sequence was found in a male donor with HIV.

CDR3 in amino acids: CASSPSGGPNQPQHF. In nucleotides, the CDR3 is TGTGCCAGCAGCCCCAGCGGGGGTCCCAACCAGCCCCAGCATTTT. The chain carries TRBV7-9 and TRBJ1-5, with D maybe TRBD1 (5 bases). V lost 5 bases and J lost 7, with 18 bases in between. Germline V CDR1 and CDR2: SEHNR, FQNEAQ (reference sequence). The CDR3 runs 15 residues.